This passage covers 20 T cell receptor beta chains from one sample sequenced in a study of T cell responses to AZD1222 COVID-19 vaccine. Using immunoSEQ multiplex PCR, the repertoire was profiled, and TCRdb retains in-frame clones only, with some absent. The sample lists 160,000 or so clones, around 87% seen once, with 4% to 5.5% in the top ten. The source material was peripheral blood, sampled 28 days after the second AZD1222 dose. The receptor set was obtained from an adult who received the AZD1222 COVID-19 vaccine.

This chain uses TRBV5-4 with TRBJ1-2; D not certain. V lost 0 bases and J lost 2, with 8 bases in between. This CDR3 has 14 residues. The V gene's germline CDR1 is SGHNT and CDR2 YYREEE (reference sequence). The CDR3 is CASSLATKNYGYTF. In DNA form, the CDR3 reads TGTGCCAGCAGCTTGGCCACTAAAAACTATGGCTACACCTTC.

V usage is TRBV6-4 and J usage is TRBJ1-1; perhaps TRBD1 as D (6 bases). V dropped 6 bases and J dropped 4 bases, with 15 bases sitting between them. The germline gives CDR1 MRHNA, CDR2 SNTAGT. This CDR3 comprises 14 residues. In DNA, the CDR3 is TGTGCCAGCAGCCAACAGGGTGGGGGCACTGAAGCTTTCTTT. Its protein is CASSQQGGGTEAFF.

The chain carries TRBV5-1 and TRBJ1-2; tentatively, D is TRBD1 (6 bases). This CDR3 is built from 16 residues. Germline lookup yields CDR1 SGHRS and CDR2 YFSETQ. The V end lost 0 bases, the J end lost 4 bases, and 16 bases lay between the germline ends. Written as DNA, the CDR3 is TGCGCCAGCAGCTTGGGAACGGGGGGCTCGGGCTATGGCTACACCTTC. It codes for CASSLGTGGSGYGYTF.

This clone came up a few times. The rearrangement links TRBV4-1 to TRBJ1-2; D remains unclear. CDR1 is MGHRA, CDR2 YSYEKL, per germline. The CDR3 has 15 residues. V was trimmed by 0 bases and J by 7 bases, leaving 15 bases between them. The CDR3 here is CASSQEGGAPAGYTF. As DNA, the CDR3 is TGCGCCAGCAGCCAAGAAGGCGGCGCCCCGGCTGGCTACACCTTC.

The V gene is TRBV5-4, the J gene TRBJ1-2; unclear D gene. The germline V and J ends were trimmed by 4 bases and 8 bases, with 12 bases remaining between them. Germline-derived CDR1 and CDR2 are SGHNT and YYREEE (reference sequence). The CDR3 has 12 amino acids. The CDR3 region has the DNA TGTGCCAGCAGCCCCTGGAAGGGCGGCTACACCTTC. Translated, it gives CASSPWKGGYTF.

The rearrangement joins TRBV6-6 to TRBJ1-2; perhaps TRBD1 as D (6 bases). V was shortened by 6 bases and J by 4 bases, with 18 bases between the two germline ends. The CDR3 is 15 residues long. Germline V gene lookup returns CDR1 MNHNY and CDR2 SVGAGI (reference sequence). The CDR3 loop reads CASRPVGGPSYGYTF. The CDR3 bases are TGTGCCAGCAGACCGGTGGGGGGGCCAAGCTATGGCTACACCTTC.

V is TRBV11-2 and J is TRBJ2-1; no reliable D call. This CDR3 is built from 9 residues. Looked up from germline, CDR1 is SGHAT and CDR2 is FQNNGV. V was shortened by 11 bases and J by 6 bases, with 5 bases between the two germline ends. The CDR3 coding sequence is TGTGCCGTACCCAATGAGCAGTTCTTC. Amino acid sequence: CAVPNEQFF.

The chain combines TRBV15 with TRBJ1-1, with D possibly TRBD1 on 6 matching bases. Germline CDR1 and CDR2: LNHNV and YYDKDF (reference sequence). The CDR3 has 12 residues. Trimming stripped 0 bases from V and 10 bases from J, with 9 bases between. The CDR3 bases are TGTGCCACCAGCAGAGAGGGGGCGCGAGCTTTCTTT. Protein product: CATSREGARAFF.

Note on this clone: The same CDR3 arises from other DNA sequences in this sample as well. The CDR3 DNA is TGTGCCAGCAGCGTAGGAAATCAGCCCCAGCATTTT. Amino acid sequence: CASSVGNQPQHF. The chain carries TRBV9 and TRBJ1-5; D ambiguous. The CDR3 length is 12 residues. The V end lost 0 bases, the J end lost 4 bases, and 2 bases lay between the germline ends. CDR1 and CDR2 (germline): SGDLS, YYNGEE.

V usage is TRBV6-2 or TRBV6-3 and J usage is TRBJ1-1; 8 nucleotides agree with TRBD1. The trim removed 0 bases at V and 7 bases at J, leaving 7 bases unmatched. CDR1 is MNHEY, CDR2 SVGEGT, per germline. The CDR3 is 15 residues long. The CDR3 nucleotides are TGTGCCAGCAGTTACTCACCGACAGGGGCTTTTGAAGCTTTCTTT. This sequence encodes CASSYSPTGAFEAFF.

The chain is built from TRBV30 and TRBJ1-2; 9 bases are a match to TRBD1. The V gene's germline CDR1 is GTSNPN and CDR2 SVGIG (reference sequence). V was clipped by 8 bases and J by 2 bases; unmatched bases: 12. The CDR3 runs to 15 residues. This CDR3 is CAEHRGPSTNYGYTF. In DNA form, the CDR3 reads TGTGCCGAACACAGGGGGCCCTCGACGAACTATGGCTACACCTTC.

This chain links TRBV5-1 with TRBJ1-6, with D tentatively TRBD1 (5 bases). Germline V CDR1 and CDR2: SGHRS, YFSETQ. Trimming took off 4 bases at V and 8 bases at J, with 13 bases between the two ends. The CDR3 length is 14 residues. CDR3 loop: CASSLTVNYSPLHF. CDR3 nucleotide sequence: TGCGCCAGCAGCCTGACAGTAAATTATTCACCCCTCCACTTT.

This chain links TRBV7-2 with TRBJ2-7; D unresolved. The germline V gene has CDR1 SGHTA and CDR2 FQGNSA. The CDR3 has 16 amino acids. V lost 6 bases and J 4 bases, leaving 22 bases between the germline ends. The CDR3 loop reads CASSSPGNQTYYEQYF. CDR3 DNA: TGTGCCAGCAGTTCCCCGGGCAATCAAACATATTACGAGCAGTACTTC. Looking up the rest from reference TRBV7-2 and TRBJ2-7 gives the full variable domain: GAGVSQSPSNKVTEKGKDVELRCDPISGHTALYWYRQSLGQGLEFLIYFQGNSAPDKSGLPSDRFSAERTGGSVSTLTIQRTQQEDSAVYLCASSSPGNQTYYEQYFGPGTRLTVT.

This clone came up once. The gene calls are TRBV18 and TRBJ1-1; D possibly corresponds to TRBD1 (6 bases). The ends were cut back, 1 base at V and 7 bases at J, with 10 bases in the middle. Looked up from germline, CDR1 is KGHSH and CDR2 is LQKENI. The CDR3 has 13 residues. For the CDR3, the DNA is TGTGCCAGCTCACCACAGGGGGGATTTGAAGCTTTCTTT. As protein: CASSPQGGFEAFF.

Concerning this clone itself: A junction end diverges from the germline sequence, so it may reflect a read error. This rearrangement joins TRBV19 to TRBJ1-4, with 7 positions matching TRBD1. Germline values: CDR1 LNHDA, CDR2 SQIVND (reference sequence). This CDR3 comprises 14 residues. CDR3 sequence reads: CASTGTATYEKLFF. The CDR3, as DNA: TGTGCGAGTACGGGGACAGCTACTTATGAAAAACTGTTTTTT.

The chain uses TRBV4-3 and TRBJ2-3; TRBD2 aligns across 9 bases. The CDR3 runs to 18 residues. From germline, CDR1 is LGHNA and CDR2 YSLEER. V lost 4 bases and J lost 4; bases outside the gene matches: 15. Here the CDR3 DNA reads TGCGCCAGCAGCCTAGAGCCCCGGACTAGCGTTGGGGCAGATACGCAGTATTTT. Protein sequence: CASSLEPRTSVGADTQYF.

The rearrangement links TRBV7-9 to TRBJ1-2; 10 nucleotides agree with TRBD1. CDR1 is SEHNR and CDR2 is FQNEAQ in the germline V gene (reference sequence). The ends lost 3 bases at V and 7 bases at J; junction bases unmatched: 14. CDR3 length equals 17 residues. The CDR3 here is CASSFPGQGPPPGGYTF. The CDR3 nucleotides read TGTGCCAGCAGCTTTCCGGGACAGGGGCCCCCCCCGGGTGGCTACACCTTC. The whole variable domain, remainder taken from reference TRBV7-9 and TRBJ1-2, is DTGVSQNPRHKITKRGQNVTFRCDPISEHNRLYWYRQTLGQGPEFLTYFQNEAQLEKSRLLSDRFSAERPKGSFSTLEIQRTEQGDSAMYLCASSFPGQGPPPGGYTFGSGTRLTVV.

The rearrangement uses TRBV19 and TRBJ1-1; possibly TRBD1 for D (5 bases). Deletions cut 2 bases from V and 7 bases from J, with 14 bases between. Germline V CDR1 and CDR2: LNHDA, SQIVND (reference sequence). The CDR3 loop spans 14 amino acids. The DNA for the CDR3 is TGTGCCAGTAGTATATTAGAAAGGGGCGGTGAAGCTTTCTTT. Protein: CASSILERGGEAFF.

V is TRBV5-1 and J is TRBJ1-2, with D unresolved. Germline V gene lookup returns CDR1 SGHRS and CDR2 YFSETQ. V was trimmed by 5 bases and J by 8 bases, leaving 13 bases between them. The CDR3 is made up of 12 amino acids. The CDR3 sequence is CASSIDAFGYTF. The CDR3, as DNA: TGCGCCAGCAGTATCGACGCCTTCGGCTACACCTTC.

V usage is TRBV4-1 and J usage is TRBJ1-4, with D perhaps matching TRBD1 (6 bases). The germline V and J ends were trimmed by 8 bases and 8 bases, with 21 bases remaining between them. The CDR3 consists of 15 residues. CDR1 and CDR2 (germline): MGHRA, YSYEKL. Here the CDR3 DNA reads TGCGCCAGCTCCCCCTCGGACAGTGGGGGGGAAAAACTGTTTTTT. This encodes CASSPSDSGGEKLFF.